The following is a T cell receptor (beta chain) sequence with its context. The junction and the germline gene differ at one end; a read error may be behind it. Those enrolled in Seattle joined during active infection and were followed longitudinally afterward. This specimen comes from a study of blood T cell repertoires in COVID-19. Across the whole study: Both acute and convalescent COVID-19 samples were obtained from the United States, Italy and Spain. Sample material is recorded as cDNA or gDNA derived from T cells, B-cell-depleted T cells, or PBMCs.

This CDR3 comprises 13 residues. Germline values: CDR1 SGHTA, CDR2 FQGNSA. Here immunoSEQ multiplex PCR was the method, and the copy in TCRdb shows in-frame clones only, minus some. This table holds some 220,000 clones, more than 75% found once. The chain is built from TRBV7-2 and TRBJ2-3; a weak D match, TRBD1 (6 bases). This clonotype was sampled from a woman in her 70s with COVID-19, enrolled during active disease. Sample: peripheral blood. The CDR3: CASSLFSRGLILF. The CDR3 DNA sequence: TGTGCCAGCAGCTTATTTAGTAGGGGGTTAATCCTTTTT.